A single T cell receptor (beta chain) is shown here with its context. Its matching antigen is unknown. CD4+CD25+CD127- Tregs, CD4+CD25- non-Tregs, CD4 and CD8 cells were sorted. The data derive from a study of Tregs in tolerant kidney transplant recipients. Study details: The nonmyeloablative bone marrow transplants came from related graft donors, with transient mixed chimerism.

The CDR3 sequence is 16 residues long. CDR1 is SGHRS, CDR2 YFSETQ, per germline. With 4 bases removed from V and 7 bases from J, the gap between germline ends came to 20 bases. General observations from the study: Expanding Tregs on activated donor B cells appeared to best identify donor-specific TCRbeta clones. The small number of patients limits these findings pending further validation.

Assay: immunoSEQ multiplex PCR; the TCRdb copy retains only in-frame clones and omits some. This table holds 110,000 or so clones, 90% found once. The clonotype comes from a human donor who received a combined kidney and bone marrow transplant. The chain joins TRBV5-1 to TRBJ1-4, with a possible D match to TRBD1 (5 bases). The sequencing used CD4+ T cells from blood, collected before the transplant. The CDR3 nucleotides read TGCGCCAGCAGCCGAGAGGCCACCAGGGAGGGTGAAAAACTGTTTTTT. Translated: CASSREATREGEKLFF.